This TCR beta chain stems from a study of Ad26.COV2.S vaccination and SARS-CoV-2 variants. Treatment specified: 15 to 20 received Ad26.COV2.S at low or high dose, single or two shots; 5 received placebo; per-sample allocation not given. Sample collection was performed on day 63 after the first vaccine or placebo injection. Donor was an adult aged 18-55 years in Boston. V lost 5 bases, J lost 5 bases, and 18 bases lay in between. The germline gives CDR1 SEHNR, CDR2 FQNEAQ (reference sequence). The length of the CDR3 is 15 residues. Study conclusions and caveats: Estimates derived from TCR breadth and depth analyses may have underestimated total T cell responses. It was reported that spike-specific CD8+ and CD4+ T cell responses were substantially broad after vaccination. Higher spike-specific TCR breadth was found in vaccine recipients than in placebo recipients.

TCRdb's copy holds only in-frame clones and misses some; the assay was immunoSEQ multiplex PCR. The repertoire has 350,000 to 550,000 clones, roughly 89% of them found once; the top ten carry over 2%. Remarks on this clone: As yet, its antigen is unknown.

This clonotype originated in a person aged 18-60 years who received the Ad26.COV2.S COVID-19 vaccine or a placebo. The chain employs TRBV7-9 and TRBJ2-5; perhaps TRBD2 as D (6 bases). The input for sequencing was peripheral blood, taken in a trial of Ad26.COV2.S vaccine versus placebo. CDR3 DNA sequence: TGTGCCAGCAGCCCCTCCGGGACTCGGTGGGAGACCCAGTACTTC. Its protein is CASSPSGTRWETQYF.